This entry lists 30 T cell receptor beta chains sequenced from one sample in a study of cytomegalovirus exposure and HLA in healthy donors. Amplification used 60 Vbeta primers and 13 Jbeta primers. Generated by immunoSEQ multiplex PCR, the TCRdb table keeps only in-frame clones and is missing some. The sample contains 85,000 to 130,000 clones, roughly 70% of which appear only once. Sequencing used PBMCs. The receptors shown here come from a male donor in good health and CMV-seropositive.

The V call is TRBV4-3, the J call TRBJ2-3; 11 bases are shared with TRBD2. The CDR3 is 15 amino acids. The V gene end was trimmed by 0 bases and the J gene end by 4 bases; junction bases not matched to a gene: 0. The germline CDR1 and CDR2 sequences are LGHNA and YSLEER. The CDR3 DNA sequence: TGCGCCAGCAGCCAAGAGGGACTAGCGGCAGATACGCAGTATTTT. This codes for CASSQEGLAADTQYF.

In its sample, this clone was seen a few times. The rearrangement uses TRBV4-2 and TRBJ1-1; 8 bases fit TRBD1. Trimming removed 1 base from V and 3 bases from J; junction bases left unmatched: 13. This CDR3 spans 18 amino acids. CDR1 and CDR2 from the germline V gene are LGHNA and YNFKEQ. The DNA of the CDR3 is TGTGCCAGCAGCCAAGGTTCAGCGTTCGACAGGGGCCACACTGAAGCTTTCTTT. Translating gives CASSQGSAFDRGHTEAFF.

The CDR3 nucleotides read TGCGCCAGCAGCCAACTAGTTCAAGGTGAGCAGTTCTTC. Protein: CASSQLVQGEQFF. V usage is TRBV4-1 and J usage is TRBJ2-1, with D hard to call. The CDR3 runs to 13 residues. CDR1 MGHRA and CDR2 YSYEKL come from the germline V gene. Trimming cost V 2 bases and J 9 bases, with 11 bases left between them.

The chain employs TRBV7-8 and TRBJ1-1; 8 nucleotides match TRBD1. The CDR3 runs to 15 residues. Germline CDR1 SGHVS, CDR2 FQNEAQ. J gave up 1 base and V 1 base, and 2 bases lay outside the gene matches. CDR3 DNA: TGTGCCAGCAGCTTAGGTGGGACAGGGAACACTGAAGCTTTCTTT. It translates to CASSLGGTGNTEAFF. The whole variable domain, remainder taken from reference TRBV7-8 and TRBJ1-1, is GAGVSQSPRYKVAKRGQDVALRCDPISGHVSLFWYQQALGQGPEFLTYFQNEAQLDKSGLPSDRFFAERPEGSVSTLKIQRTQQEDSAVYLCASSLGGTGNTEAFFGQGTRLTVV.

The chain employs TRBV4-1 and TRBJ2-1; weak D call: TRBD1 (6 bases). The CDR3 spans 15 residues. Deletions cut 1 base from V and 0 bases from J, with 7 bases between. The germline CDR1 and CDR2 sequences are MGHRA and YSYEKL. CDR3 bases: TGCGCCAGCAGCCAAGGACAGGTCTCCTACAATGAGCAGTTCTTC. It codes for CASSQGQVSYNEQFF.

V is TRBV5-1 and J is TRBJ2-1, with D possibly being TRBD1 (5 bases). Between the trimmed V and J ends, which lost 4 bases and 3 bases, there was a span of 11 bases. The CDR3 extends over 14 amino acids. The germline V gene encodes CDR1 SGHRS and CDR2 YFSETQ. The CDR3 sequence: CASSAYDSYNEQFF. CDR3 sequence (DNA): TGCGCCAGCAGCGCATACGACAGCTACAATGAGCAGTTCTTC.

The CDR3 here is CASSFTNYGYTF. The DNA for the CDR3 is TGTGCCAGCAGTTTCACAAACTATGGCTACACCTTC. V is TRBV5-8 and J is TRBJ1-2, with no clear D. Trimming shortened V by 5 bases and J by 2 bases, and 7 bases separated the two germline ends. The CDR3 spans 12 residues. Germline V gene lookup returns CDR1 SGHTS and CDR2 YDEGEE.

The chain carries TRBV11-3 and TRBJ2-5; 10 bases match TRBD2. This CDR3 region has 16 residues. V shed 2 bases and J 5 bases; nucleotides not matched to a gene: 8. Germline-derived CDR1 and CDR2 are SGHNT and YENEEA. This CDR3 reads CASSLRASGSVETQYF. CDR3 nucleotide sequence: TGTGCCAGCAGCTTACGTGCTAGCGGGAGTGTGGAGACCCAGTACTTC.

The CDR3 DNA reads TGTGCCAGCAGCGTAGGTGGTGTGCGGGATGTGGCCCAGTACTTC. Protein product: CASSVGGVRDVAQYF. The chain uses TRBV9 and TRBJ2-5, with D possibly TRBD2 on 6 matching bases. The V end lost 0 bases, the J end lost 9 bases, and 18 bases lay between the germline ends. The CDR3 spans 15 residues. From germline, CDR1 is SGDLS and CDR2 YYNGEE.

The chain carries TRBV9 and TRBJ2-2; no definite D call. The germline CDR1 and CDR2 sequences are SGDLS and YYNGEE. The CDR3 covers 15 residues. The V end was cut by 2 bases, the J end by 2 bases, with 10 bases between. The CDR3 spells CASSVSGSNTGELFF. DNA of the CDR3: TGTGCCAGCAGCGTTTCAGGCTCTAACACCGGGGAGCTGTTTTTT.

The V and J genes are TRBV28 and TRBJ2-2; 7 nucleotides line up with TRBD1. CDR1 is MDHEN and CDR2 is SYDVKM in the germline V gene. V lost 3 bases to trimming and J lost 2 bases; unmatched junction nucleotides: 3. There are 15 residues in the CDR3. In nucleotides, the CDR3 is TGTGCCAGCAGTTTGGGACAGACAAACACCGGGGAGCTGTTTTTT. Translation: CASSLGQTNTGELFF.

The chain carries TRBV6-1 and TRBJ2-1; 12 nucleotides line up with TRBD1. The germline V gene encodes CDR1 MNHNS and CDR2 SASEGT. CDR3 length equals 15 residues. V was clipped by 6 bases and J by 15 bases; unmatched bases: 15. CDR3 loop: CASRDGTGGGSLLFF. The CDR3 coding sequence is TGTGCCAGCAGGGACGGGACAGGGGGCGGATCTCTTCTGTTCTTC.

The CDR3 sequence is CGGTSKTDTQYF. CDR3 coding DNA: TGTGGTGGGACTAGCAAAACAGATACGCAGTATTTT. This chain links TRBV30 with TRBJ2-3, with 9 bases matching TRBD2. This CDR3 has 12 amino acids. Germline-derived CDR1 and CDR2 are GTSNPN and SVGIG (reference sequence).

This clone is a singleton in its sample. The rearrangement joins TRBV28 to TRBJ2-3, with 9 positions matching TRBD1. The J segment lost 2 bases and the V segment lost 5 bases, leaving 8 bases of the junction unmatched. The CDR3 is 16 amino acids. Germline V gene data show CDR1 as MDHEN and CDR2 as SYDVKM. CDR3 DNA: TGTGCCAGCAGTCCCTACACAGGGGGCCTCACAGATACGCAGTATTTT. Translation: CASSPYTGGLTDTQYF.

The chain links TRBV10-3 to TRBJ2-1; 14 positions agree with TRBD2. CDR3 length: 17 residues. J was trimmed by 0 bases and V by 2 bases; bases with no gene match: 0. Germline CDR1 ENHRY, CDR2 SYGVKD. CDR3 amino acids: CAISEGTSGSSYNEQFF. CDR3 DNA sequence: TGTGCCATCAGTGAGGGGACTAGCGGGAGCTCCTACAATGAGCAGTTCTTC.

The sample holds one count of this clone. J is TRBJ1-6 and V is TRBV2, with 11 bases fitting TRBD1. The CDR3 spans 15 residues. V was pared by 6 bases and J by 6 bases, with 4 bases of the junction left unmatched. From germline, CDR1 is SNHLY and CDR2 FYNNEI. The CDR3: CASRRGTGGNSPLHF. The CDR3 bases are TGTGCCAGCAGGAGAGGGACAGGGGGTAATTCACCCCTCCACTTT.

This clone was recorded a few times. The rearrangement joins TRBV5-1 to TRBJ2-1; 8 nucleotides match TRBD2. The CDR3 has 17 amino acids. From germline, CDR1 is SGHRS and CDR2 YFSETQ. V trimming: 2 bases; J trimming: 7 bases; junction bases outside the gene matches: 14. The CDR3 protein is CASSLPGAASGFNEQFF. DNA of the CDR3: TGCGCCAGCAGCTTACCCGGTGCGGCTAGCGGGTTTAATGAGCAGTTCTTC. The full variable domain, in which reference TRBV5-1 and TRBJ2-1 provide the parts outside the CDR3, is KAGVTQTPRYLIKTRGQQVTLSCSPISGHRSVSWYQQTPGQGLQFLFEYFSETQRNKGNFPGRFSGRQFSNSRSEMNVSTLELGDSALYLCASSLPGAASGFNEQFFGPGTRLTVL.

The rearrangement links TRBV5-8 to TRBJ2-7; D ambiguous. The ends were cut back, 0 bases at V and 2 bases at J, with 12 bases in the middle. The CDR3 has 15 amino acids. CDR1 and CDR2 (germline): SGHTS, YDEGEE. The chain's CDR3 is CASSLGRMATYEQYF. CDR3 DNA sequence: TGTGCCAGCAGCTTGGGCAGGATGGCCACCTACGAGCAGTACTTC. The whole variable domain, remainder taken from reference TRBV5-8 and TRBJ2-7, is EAGVTQSPTHLIKTRGQQATLRCSPISGHTSVYWYQQALGLGLQFLLWYDEGEERNRGNFPPRFSGRQFPNYSSELNVNALELEDSALYLCASSLGRMATYEQYFGPGTRLTVT.

The J gene is TRBJ1-5, the V gene TRBV27; 10 bases are shared with TRBD1. The CDR3 is made up of 15 amino acids. V dropped 5 bases and J dropped 6; count of bases not matched to a gene: 7. Per the germline V gene, CDR1 is MNHEY and CDR2 is SMNVEV (reference sequence). Here the CDR3 reads CASSASGTGVQPQHF. CDR3 DNA: TGTGCCAGCAGTGCCTCCGGGACAGGGGTTCAGCCCCAGCATTTT.

This chain connects TRBV29-1 to TRBJ2-4; 9 bases line up with TRBD1. Germline loops: CDR1 SQVTM, CDR2 ANQGSEA. V trimming: 7 bases; J trimming: 6 bases; junction bases outside the gene matches: 13. The CDR3 runs 15 residues. CDR3 DNA: TGCAGCGCCCCCGCACCGGGACAGGGTATAAACATTCAGTACTTC. Protein: CSAPAPGQGINIQYF.

The chain employs TRBV5-1 and TRBJ1-1; 8 nucleotides match TRBD1. The CDR3 extends over 14 amino acids. CDR1 and CDR2 (germline): SGHRS, YFSETQ. Trimming took 4 bases from V and 2 from J; bases not matched to a gene: 4. CDR3 in DNA: TGCGCCAGCAGCCGACAGGGGCCTAACACTGAAGCTTTCTTT. Encoded protein: CASSRQGPNTEAFF.

In its sample, this clone was seen a few times. This rearrangement joins TRBV5-1 to TRBJ2-5; D possibly corresponds to TRBD1 (6 bases). The V end lost 1 base, the J end lost 1 base, and 11 bases lay between the germline ends. Germline CDR1 SGHRS, CDR2 YFSETQ. The CDR3 has 15 amino acids. This CDR3 reads CASSLSGGSQETQYF. The CDR3, as DNA: TGCGCCAGCAGCTTGAGTGGGGGCTCCCAAGAGACCCAGTACTTC.

As DNA, the CDR3 is TGTGCCAGCAGCCAAGCGAGTTCTGCGGAGCAGTACTTC. Translating it yields CASSQASSAEQYF. The J gene is TRBJ2-7, the V gene TRBV4-2; D remains ambiguous. Germline CDR1 and CDR2: LGHNA and YNFKEQ. The V and J ends lost 1 base and 7 bases respectively, with 11 bases between them. This CDR3 has 13 amino acids.

The rearrangement links TRBV7-9 to TRBJ2-3, with D possibly matching TRBD1 (5 bases). Germline assignment: CDR1 SEHNR and CDR2 FQNEAQ (reference sequence). Trimming took 1 base from V and 1 from J, leaving 15 bases between them. The CDR3 extends over 17 amino acids. CDR3 in DNA: TGTGCCAGCAGCTTAGTAGGGGCTGGGATTGGCACAGATACGCAGTATTTT. Protein sequence: CASSLVGAGIGTDTQYF.

J is TRBJ2-7 and V is TRBV5-1, with 8 bases aligning to TRBD1. J lost 2 bases, V lost 4 bases, and 8 bases had no gene match. CDR1 SGHRS and CDR2 YFSETQ come from the germline V gene. CDR3 length equals 15 residues. The DNA of the CDR3 is TGCGCCAGCAGCCTGAGGACAGGGTCCCCCTACGAGCAGTACTTC. Translating it yields CASSLRTGSPYEQYF.

This rearrangement joins TRBV5-1 to TRBJ2-7; 7 nucleotides agree with TRBD2. CDR3 length: 17 residues. CDR1 and CDR2 from the germline V gene are SGHRS and YFSETQ. The ends lost 1 base at V and 0 bases at J; junction bases unmatched: 10. This CDR3 is CASSLRALARSSYEQYF. The CDR3, as DNA: TGCGCCAGCAGCTTGCGGGCACTAGCGCGGAGCTCCTACGAGCAGTACTTC.

This clone was recorded a few times. The V call is TRBV7-3, the J call TRBJ2-1; 10 nucleotides align to TRBD2. V was clipped by 1 base and J by 4 bases; unmatched bases: 4. The length of the CDR3 is 16 residues. CDR1 is SGHTA, CDR2 FQGTGA, per germline. The CDR3 sequence: CASSLIGSGGYNEQFF. Here the CDR3 DNA reads TGTGCCAGCAGCTTAATCGGTAGCGGGGGGTACAATGAGCAGTTCTTC.

The chain combines TRBV9 with TRBJ2-5; 9 nucleotides match TRBD2. V gave up 0 bases and J gave up 5 bases; unmatched junction bases: 5. Germline V gene data show CDR1 as SGDLS and CDR2 as YYNGEE. The CDR3 has 15 amino acids. CDR3 bases: TGTGCCAGCAGCGTAGGAGTTAGCGGGAGTGAGACCCAGTACTTC. Protein sequence: CASSVGVSGSETQYF.

V and J are TRBV29-1 and TRBJ1-5; TRBD1 agrees at 9 bases. The CDR3 spans 15 residues. V lost 5 bases, J lost 1 base, and 6 bases stayed unmatched. Germline V gene sequence: CDR1 SQVTM, CDR2 ANQGSEA. The CDR3 sequence: CSVRGGQGSNQPQHF. CDR3 nucleotides: TGCAGCGTTAGGGGGGGACAGGGAAGCAATCAGCCCCAGCATTTT.

This chain links TRBV7-8 with TRBJ2-2, with unresolved D. The CDR3 contains 13 residues. From germline, CDR1 is SGHVS and CDR2 FQNEAQ. V gave up 6 bases and J gave up 5 bases, with 10 bases separating them. As DNA, the CDR3 is TGTGCCAGCAGGGCACTGGAGACCGGGGAGCTGTTTTTT. Protein sequence: CASRALETGELFF.